These T cell receptor beta chains were read from a single sample in a study of CD8+ T cells in alopecia areata. Clones were read by immunoSEQ multiplex PCR, and TCRdb kept only the in-frame ones, dropping some. The sample consists of thousands of clones, less than 75% of them appearing once. Sequenced: CD4+ Tregs sorted from blood. The receptor set was obtained from a human donor with alopecia areata. Each CDR3 is given with its conserved first and last residue. D genes are given only for firm matches. The size of a clone is reported for some rows only, either as once, few or many, or as a class for expanded clones.

>TRBJ1-2|TRBV19|few|15|-
CASSISDRNRYGYTF
TGTGCCAGTAGTATCTCCGACAGGAATCGATATGGCTACACCTTC
>TRBJ1-3|TRBV2|-|14|-
CASHLGGAGNTIYF
TGTGCCAGCCACCTGGGAGGAGCTGGAAACACCATATATTTT
>TRBJ2-7|TRBV30|-|15|-
CAWISGPLANYEQYF
TGTGCCTGGATCTCAGGACCCCTAGCCAACTACGAGCAGTACTTC
>TRBJ2-4|TRBV10-3|-|18|-
CAISESTPGKPDKNIQYF
TGTGCCATCAGTGAGTCGACTCCGGGAAAGCCGGATAAAAACATTCAGTACTTC
>TRBJ2-2|TRBV5-1|few|16|-
CASSYGGVIGTGELFF
TGCGCCAGCAGCTACGGCGGGGTAATCGGCACCGGGGAGCTGTTTTTT
>TRBJ2-1|TRBV6-6|-|14|-
CASRGLEGDNEQFF
TGTGCCAGCAGAGGACTAGAGGGGGACAATGAGCAGTTCTTC
>TRBJ2-7|TRBV28|few|15|-
CASSLRSRGTYEQYF
TGTGCCAGCAGTTTGAGGAGCCGCGGAACCTACGAGCAGTACTTC
>TRBJ2-7|TRBV29-1|-|12|-
CSVYGQPYEQYF
TGCAGCGTTTACGGACAGCCCTACGAGCAGTACTTC
>TRBJ2-7|TRBV2|-|14|-
CASSEWQGTNEQYF
TGTGCCAGCAGTGAGTGGCAGGGGACTAACGAGCAGTACTTC
>TRBJ1-1|TRBV30|-|14|-
CAWSSGGRDTEAFF
TGTGCCTGGAGCTCCGGGGGGCGCGACACTGAAGCTTTCTTT
>TRBJ2-1|TRBV7-6|-|17|TRBD2
CTSSSFAGSGSINEQFF
TGTACCAGCAGCTCCTTCGCGGGTAGCGGGAGTATAAATGAGCAGTTCTTC
>TRBJ2-1|TRBV14|-|13|-
CASSQRPGIEQFF
TGTGCCAGCAGCCAAAGGCCAGGGATTGAGCAGTTCTTC
>TRBJ1-1|TRBV29-1|-|12|-
CSVGRMNTEAFF
TGCAGCGTCGGACGGATGAACACTGAAGCTTTCTTT
>TRBJ2-3|TRBV5-1|few|14|-
CASQLDGGPRTQYF
TGCGCCAGCCAGCTAGACGGGGGACCACGGACGCAGTATTTT
>TRBJ2-2|TRBV19|-|19|TRBD2
CASSIPPSSGRVNTGELFF
TGTGCCAGTAGTATCCCCCCGTCTAGCGGGAGGGTGAACACCGGGGAGCTGTTTTTT
>TRBJ2-7|TRBV28|-|17|-
CASVGWTLWASSYEQYF
TGTGCCAGCGTAGGTTGGACGTTGTGGGCGAGCTCCTACGAGCAGTACTTC
>TRBJ1-3|TRBV9|-|14|-
CASRPPGTGNTIYF
TGTGCCAGCAGGCCCCCTGGAACCGGAAACACCATATATTTT
>TRBJ2-2|TRBV11-3|-|12|-
CASSVEGRELFF
TGTGCCAGCAGCGTAGAAGGGAGGGAGCTGTTTTTT
>TRBJ1-6|TRBV19|-|14|-
CASSMGPTNSPLHF
TGTGCCAGTAGTATGGGTCCGACCAATTCACCCCTCCACTTT
>TRBJ2-7|TRBV19|-|14|TRBD2
CASSRGLATYEQYF
TGTGCCAGTAGTAGGGGACTAGCGACCTACGAGCAGTACTTC
>TRBJ1-6|TRBV6-5|-|15|-
CATTHWGSVSSPLHF
TGTGCCACCACCCACTGGGGGTCCGTATCCTCACCCCTCCACTTT
>TRBJ2-4|TRBV11-2|-|16|TRBD2
CASSLALPGGKNIQYF
TGTGCCAGCAGCTTAGCCCTCCCGGGGGGAAAAAACATTCAGTACTTC
>TRBJ2-7|TRBV5-1|few|14|TRBD1
CASSWGQSSYEQYF
TGCGCCAGCAGCTGGGGACAGAGCTCCTACGAGCAGTACTTC
>TRBJ2-7|TRBV5-1|few|15|-
CASSLAGGGTYEQYF
TGCGCCAGCAGCTTGGCCGGAGGGGGTACCTACGAGCAGTACTTC
>TRBJ1-3|TRBV5-1|-|15|TRBD1
CASSRGTGTGNTIYF
TGCGCCAGCAGCAGAGGGACAGGGACTGGAAACACCATATATTTT
>TRBJ1-3|TRBV29-1|-|16|-
CSVEGVPVGSGNTIYF
TGCAGCGTTGAAGGCGTTCCTGTGGGCTCTGGAAACACCATATATTTT
>TRBJ2-7|TRBV7-8|-|14|-
CASSSQTRSYEQYF
TGTGCCAGCAGCTCACAGACACGCTCCTACGAGCAGTACTTC
>TRBJ1-6|TRBV19|-|16|TRBD1
CASSSLWTGRDSPLHF
TGTGCCAGTAGCAGTCTCTGGACAGGGAGAGATTCACCCCTCCACTTT
>TRBJ2-4|TRBV29-1|-|10|-
CSVEENIQYF
TGCAGCGTTGAAGAAAACATTCAGTACTTC
>TRBJ1-4|TRBV6-6|-|15|TRBD1
CASSRNRGTNEKLFF
TGTGCCAGCAGCCGAAACAGGGGGACTAATGAAAAACTGTTTTTT
>TRBJ2-3|TRBV5-1|few|15|-
CASSLVRVFADTQYF
TGCGCCAGCAGCTTGGTCAGGGTCTTCGCAGATACGCAGTATTTT
>TRBJ2-1|TRBV2|-|19|TRBD1
CAIGVGRGQVGGFYNEQFF
TGTGCCATCGGAGTTGGCAGGGGACAGGTGGGAGGCTTTTACAATGAGCAGTTCTTC
>TRBJ1-6|TRBV7-2|few|12|-
CASSLSNSPLHF
TGTGCCAGCAGCTTATCTAATTCACCCCTCCACTTT
>TRBJ1-2|TRBV7-2|once|12|TRBD1
CASRWTGGGYTF
TGTGCCAGCAGGTGGACAGGGGGCGGCTACACCTTC
>TRBJ1-3|TRBV5-8|-|13|-
CASSLDTGNTIYF
TGTGCCAGCAGCTTGGATACTGGAAACACCATATATTTT
>TRBJ2-3|TRBV5-1|-|15|-
CASSLASGETDTQYF
TGCGCCAGCAGCTTGGCCTCGGGGGAGACAGATACGCAGTATTTT
>TRBJ2-7|TRBV28|-|15|-
CASRPGWTFGYEQYF
TGTGCCAGCAGACCCGGTTGGACATTCGGCTACGAGCAGTACTTC
>TRBJ2-3|TRBV19|-|14|TRBD2
CATQIAGGAHTQYF
TGTGCCACCCAGATAGCGGGAGGGGCGCATACGCAGTATTTT
>TRBJ2-5|TRBV5-1|-|16|TRBD2
CASSSLASGIQETQYF
TGCGCCAGCAGCTCCCTGGCCAGCGGGATTCAAGAGACCCAGTACTTC
>TRBJ1-5|TRBV18|-|14|-
CASSREQGNQPQHF
TGTGCCAGCTCACGTGAACAGGGTAATCAGCCCCAGCATTTT
>TRBJ2-5|TRBV2|-|14|-
CASTVLGLIETQYF
TGTGCCAGCACCGTCCTTGGCCTCATAGAGACCCAGTACTTC
>TRBJ2-1|TRBV29-1|few|13|TRBD2
CSVGRLASNEQFF
TGCAGCGTTGGGCGACTAGCGTCCAATGAGCAGTTCTTC
>TRBJ2-5|TRBV18|-|15|-
CASSTGQNGRETQYF
TGTGCCAGCTCAACCGGACAGAACGGAAGGGAGACCCAGTACTTC